The subject of this entry is one T cell receptor (beta chain). The record originates from a study of blood T cell repertoires in COVID-19. Study overall: Spain, Italy and the United States supplied samples that represented acute and convalescent COVID-19. T cells, B-cell-depleted T cells, or PBMCs supplied cDNA or gDNA.

In the authors' methods: Cell counts per sample came from amplifying reference gene primers. TCRdb keeps only in-frame clones here, not all; method: immunoSEQ multiplex PCR. Clonal size and the V and J genes are those of that table, whereas D and trimming came from the DNA. Of about 79,000 clones listed, roughly 89% are singletons. The CDR3 loop spans 14 amino acids. V lost 2 bases, J lost 6 bases, and 12 bases lay in between. In germline, CDR1 is MNHEY, CDR2 SVGAGI. J is TRBJ2-3 and V is TRBV6-5; possibly TRBD1 for D (5 bases). This TCR came from a man aged 45 to 65 with active COVID-19. The sequenced sample was peripheral blood. The CDR3 spells CASSYGQGEDTQYF. The DNA for the CDR3 is TGTGCCAGCAGTTACGGGCAGGGTGAGGATACGCAGTATTTT.